This T cell receptor beta chain originates from a study of immune heterogeneity within non-small cell lung tumors. Study context: The tumors comprised several squamous cell carcinomas, under twelve non-squamous carcinomas and 1 not otherwise specified.

Multiplex PCR was performed with 32 V and 13 J primers, and it amplified TCR beta CDR3. One entry per CDR3 protein, called by TCRdb with MiXCR from the multiplex PCR reads. The data contain about 13,000 distinct CDR3 sequences, under 30% of them singletons. The CDR3 extends over 12 amino acids. Per the germline V gene, CDR1 is LNHNV and CDR2 is YYDKDF (reference sequence). V lost 5 bases to trimming and J lost 8 bases, with 12 bases between them. Sample share makes this clonotype medium-sized. What it recognizes is unknown. Bulk tumor genomic DNA (about 600 ng per sample) served as template. During surgery, each primary tumor gave multiple biopsies spaced as far apart as possible. Before undergoing curative surgery, patients had newly diagnosed non-small cell lung cancer that was untreated. Overall study findings and caveats: Between individual patients, the high-frequency T-cell receptor beta clonotypes largely differed. Identical dominant CDR3 beta clonotypes showed recurrence across tumor sites within a patient, and site-unique high-frequency clones were also present. A moderate but significant correlation was found, linking local T-cell clonality with local tumor mutational burden (R roughly 0.31).

This clonotype was obtained from a man aged 45-65 years with non-small cell lung cancer. The chain carries TRBV15 and TRBJ1-2; the D is unclear. The source material was lung tumor tissue. The CDR3 coding sequence is TGTGCCACCAGCTCCGCCAACGGCGGCTACACCTTC. Protein: CATSSANGGYTF.